These 12 T cell receptor beta chains were sequenced from one sample in a study of cytomegalovirus exposure and HLA in healthy donors. 60 Vbeta and 13 Jbeta primers were used in PCR. Repertoires were generated with immunoSEQ multiplex PCR, while TCRdb's copy carries only in-frame clones and drops some. The table shows about 95,000 clones, with less than 85% occurring only once. The sample taken for sequencing was PBMCs. The receptors derive from a man aged 25-45 years in good health and CMV-seropositive.

This sequence joins TRBV9 and TRBJ1-1; D perhaps matches TRBD1 (5 bases). Trimming took off 4 bases at V and 11 bases at J, with 18 bases between the two ends. The CDR3 is 13 amino acids. CDR1 and CDR2 (germline): SGDLS, YYNGEE. CDR3 residues: CASSPTVGTKAFF. Here the CDR3 DNA reads TGTGCCAGCAGCCCGACAGTCGGGACTAAGGCTTTCTTT.

The rearrangement uses TRBV28 and TRBJ2-7; maybe TRBD1 (6 bases). The CDR3 sequence is 13 residues long. Looked up from germline, CDR1 is MDHEN and CDR2 is SYDVKM. The V end was cut by 5 bases, the J end by 0 bases, with 8 bases between. CDR3 loop: CASSQQGSYEQYF. The CDR3 DNA reads as TGTGCCAGCAGTCAACAGGGCTCCTACGAGCAGTACTTC.

The gene calls are TRBV19 and TRBJ2-7; the D gene is possibly TRBD1 (6 bases). The CDR3 contains 14 residues. Germline loops: CDR1 LNHDA, CDR2 SQIVND (reference sequence). V lost 3 bases to trimming and J lost 1 base, with 10 bases between them. The CDR3 region is CASSIQGISYEQYF. The CDR3 coding sequence is TGTGCCAGTAGTATCCAGGGGATATCCTACGAGCAGTACTTC.

The gene calls are TRBV27 and TRBJ1-2; D perhaps matches TRBD1 (5 bases). This CDR3 contains 14 residues. Trimming took off 3 bases at V and 4 bases at J, with 12 bases between the two ends. From germline, CDR1 is MNHEY and CDR2 SMNVEV (reference sequence). CDR3 in amino acids: CASSFQGQGYGYTF. The DNA for the CDR3 is TGTGCCAGCAGTTTCCAGGGCCAGGGCTATGGCTACACCTTC.

In its sample, this clone was seen a few times. This chain uses TRBV4-3 with TRBJ2-7; a weak D match, TRBD1 (5 bases). Trimming took off 0 bases at V and 4 bases at J, with 10 bases between the two ends. The germline V gene has CDR1 LGHNA and CDR2 YSLEER. The CDR3 consists of 14 residues. The chain's CDR3 is CASSQDWGLYEQYF. The CDR3 bases are TGCGCCAGCAGCCAAGATTGGGGCCTATACGAGCAGTACTTC.

CDR3 sequence reads: CASSYRGTASYEQYF. DNA of the CDR3: TGTGCCAGCAGTTATCGCGGGACAGCTTCCTACGAGCAGTACTTC. This chain uses TRBV6-5 with TRBJ2-5, with D possibly TRBD1 on 7 matching bases. The assigned J gene may be wrong: the sequence end matches TRBJ2-7 better. The CDR3 totals 15 residues. CDR1 and CDR2 (germline): MNHEY, SVGAGI.

The rearrangement joins TRBV5-1 to TRBJ1-5, with 8 bases aligning to TRBD1. CDR3 length equals 16 residues. J lost 6 bases, V lost 4 bases, and 12 bases had no gene match. Germline loops: CDR1 SGHRS, CDR2 YFSETQ. The CDR3, as DNA: TGCGCCAGCAGCGAATCCGGGACAGGTTTTGGTCAGCCCCAGCATTTT. It yields the protein CASSESGTGFGQPQHF.

In its sample, this clone was seen a few times. The rearrangement links TRBV29-1 to TRBJ2-7, with D maybe TRBD1 (6 bases). Trimming removed 7 bases at V and 3 bases at J, with 13 bases between. CDR1 is SQVTM and CDR2 is ANQGSEA in the germline V gene. This CDR3 has 12 residues. CDR3 loop: CSALQGNYEQYF. CDR3 DNA sequence: TGCAGCGCCCTCCAGGGGAACTACGAGCAGTACTTC.

The genes are TRBV28 and TRBJ2-7; tentative D call: TRBD2 (5 bases). Germline V gene data show CDR1 as MDHEN and CDR2 as SYDVKM. This CDR3 region has 16 residues. The V and J ends lost 3 bases and 5 bases respectively, with 20 bases between them. This CDR3 is CASSFLRTSIPHEQYF. CDR3 sequence (DNA): TGTGCCAGCAGTTTCCTTCGGACTTCCATCCCCCACGAGCAGTACTTC.

This clone was seen more than once but under ten times. Other DNA sequences in the same sample also yield this CDR3. The chain recombines TRBV7-2 with TRBJ2-3; 10 nucleotides agree with TRBD2. The V gene's germline CDR1 is SGHTA and CDR2 FQGNSA. The CDR3 extends over 14 amino acids. The ends lost 4 bases at V and 3 bases at J; junction bases unmatched: 1. CDR3 loop: CASSSTSGTDTQYF. CDR3 nucleotide sequence: TGTGCCAGCAGCTCGACTAGCGGGACAGATACGCAGTATTTT.

This chain connects TRBV19 to TRBJ2-5; the match to TRBD2 covers 7 bases. Germline V gene data show CDR1 as LNHDA and CDR2 as SQIVND (reference sequence). The CDR3 totals 16 residues. The trim removed 1 base at V and 3 bases at J, leaving 8 bases unmatched. The CDR3 loop reads CASSIGGSGFKETQYF. CDR3 DNA sequence: TGTGCCAGTAGTATAGGGGGTAGCGGGTTTAAAGAGACCCAGTACTTC.

In this sample, this clone turned up a few times. The rearrangement joins TRBV7-8 to TRBJ1-1; no firm D call. V gave up 6 bases and J gave up 4 bases, with 6 bases separating them. The germline V gene has CDR1 SGHVS and CDR2 FQNEAQ. The CDR3 loop spans 11 amino acids. CDR3 DNA: TGTGCCAGCAGGAGGGTCACTGAAGCTTTCTTT. This translates into CASRRVTEAFF.